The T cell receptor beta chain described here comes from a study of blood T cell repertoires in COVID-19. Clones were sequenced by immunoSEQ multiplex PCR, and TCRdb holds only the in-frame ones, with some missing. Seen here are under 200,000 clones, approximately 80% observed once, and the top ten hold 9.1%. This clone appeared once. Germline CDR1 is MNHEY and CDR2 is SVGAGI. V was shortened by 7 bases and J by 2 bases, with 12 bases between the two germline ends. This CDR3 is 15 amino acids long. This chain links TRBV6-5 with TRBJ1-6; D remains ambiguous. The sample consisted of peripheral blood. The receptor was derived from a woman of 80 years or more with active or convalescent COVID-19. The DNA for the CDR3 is TGTGCCAGCACCCGGACTGATACCTATAATTCACCCCTCCACTTT. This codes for CASTRTDTYNSPLHF.